This is a list of T cell receptor beta chains from one sample in a study of blood T cell repertoires in COVID-19. This table comes from immunoSEQ multiplex PCR, and its TCRdb copy is limited to in-frame clones, with some not included. The table lists 310,000 or so clones, 85% to 90% of them singletons. Sequencing used peripheral blood. These receptors were collected from a man in his 70s with acute or convalescent COVID-19. Both conserved end residues are part of each CDR3. D genes are given only for firm matches. Size is omitted from some rows. Given values are once, few, many or a class for expanded clones.

d_call: -; clone_size: -; cdr3_length: 14; j_call: TRBJ1-6; v_call: TRBV19; cdr3_aa: CASSIQGMDSPLHF; cdr3_nt: TGTGCCAGTAGTATCCAGGGTATGGATTCACCCCTCCACTTT
d_call: TRBD1; clone_size: -; cdr3_length: 14; j_call: TRBJ1-2; v_call: TRBV2; cdr3_aa: CASKTGGSGYGYTF; cdr3_nt: TGTGCCAGCAAGACAGGGGGTAGTGGCTATGGCTACACCTTC
d_call: -; clone_size: -; cdr3_length: 12; j_call: TRBJ1-5; v_call: TRBV12-3/TRBV12-4; cdr3_aa: CASSFNNQPQHF; cdr3_nt: TGTGCCAGCAGTTTTAACAATCAGCCCCAGCATTTT
d_call: TRBD1; clone_size: few; cdr3_length: 13; j_call: TRBJ1-2; v_call: TRBV14; cdr3_aa: CASSQGTGYGYTF; cdr3_nt: TGTGCCAGCAGCCAAGGGACAGGGTATGGCTACACCTTC
d_call: TRBD1; clone_size: -; cdr3_length: 15; j_call: TRBJ1-6; v_call: TRBV6-6; cdr3_aa: CASRTPGQDNSPLHF; cdr3_nt: TGTGCCAGCAGGACCCCGGGACAGGACAATTCACCCCTCCACTTT
d_call: -; clone_size: -; cdr3_length: 14; j_call: TRBJ2-1; v_call: TRBV30; cdr3_aa: CAWNLGVVQFEQFF; cdr3_nt: TGTGCCTGGAACCTAGGGGTCGTACAATTTGAGCAGTTCTTC
d_call: TRBD2; clone_size: -; cdr3_length: 16; j_call: TRBJ2-1; v_call: TRBV11-1; cdr3_aa: CASSLGRGGVYNEQFF; cdr3_nt: TGTGCCAGCAGCCTTGGGAGGGGAGGAGTCTACAATGAGCAGTTCTTC
d_call: TRBD2; clone_size: -; cdr3_length: 16; j_call: TRBJ2-5; v_call: TRBV4-3; cdr3_aa: CASSQNSLAGAETQYF; cdr3_nt: TGCGCCAGCAGCCAGAACTCACTAGCGGGAGCGGAGACCCAGTACTTC
d_call: -; clone_size: -; cdr3_length: 13; j_call: TRBJ1-2; v_call: TRBV15; cdr3_aa: CATSRDQAYGYTF; cdr3_nt: TGTGCCACCAGCAGAGATCAGGCCTATGGCTACACCTTC
d_call: -; clone_size: -; cdr3_length: 15; j_call: TRBJ1-2; v_call: TRBV7-9; cdr3_aa: CASSLQGLLPYGYTF; cdr3_nt: TGTGCCAGCAGCTTACAGGGTTTATTACCTTATGGCTACACCTTC
d_call: TRBD1; clone_size: few; cdr3_length: 13; j_call: TRBJ1-2; v_call: TRBV4-2; cdr3_aa: CASSHGQAYGYTF; cdr3_nt: TGTGCCAGCAGCCACGGACAGGCATATGGCTACACCTTC
d_call: TRBD2; clone_size: once; cdr3_length: 15; j_call: TRBJ2-7; v_call: TRBV7-2; cdr3_aa: CASSLGASGAYEQYF; cdr3_nt: TGTGCCAGCAGCTTAGGGGCTAGCGGAGCCTACGAGCAGTACTTC
d_call: TRBD2; clone_size: -; cdr3_length: 15; j_call: TRBJ2-7; v_call: TRBV10-3; cdr3_aa: CAISEGPAGDYEQYF; cdr3_nt: TGTGCCATCAGTGAAGGCCCAGCGGGGGACTACGAGCAGTACTTC
d_call: -; clone_size: -; cdr3_length: 12; j_call: TRBJ1-2; v_call: TRBV6-5; cdr3_aa: CAKQGVGYGYTF; cdr3_nt: TGTGCAAAGCAAGGGGTGGGGTATGGCTACACCTTC
d_call: TRBD2; clone_size: -; cdr3_length: 11; j_call: TRBJ2-1; v_call: TRBV6-5; cdr3_aa: CASSPGTRMFF; cdr3_nt: TGTGCCAGCAGCCCCGGGACTAGGATGTTCTTC
d_call: -; clone_size: -; cdr3_length: 15; j_call: TRBJ1-1; v_call: TRBV4-2; cdr3_aa: CASSQGTVMNTEAFF; cdr3_nt: TGTGCCAGCAGCCAAGGAACGGTGATGAACACTGAAGCTTTCTTT
d_call: TRBD1; clone_size: once; cdr3_length: 14; j_call: TRBJ1-2; v_call: TRBV4-1; cdr3_aa: CASSQETGGYGYTF; cdr3_nt: TGCGCCAGCAGCCAGGAAACAGGGGGCTATGGCTACACCTTC
d_call: -; clone_size: -; cdr3_length: 14; j_call: TRBJ2-7; v_call: TRBV5-4; cdr3_aa: CASSFRGSSYEQYF; cdr3_nt: TGTGCCAGCAGCTTTAGGGGGAGCTCCTACGAGCAGTACTTC
d_call: TRBD1; clone_size: -; cdr3_length: 13; j_call: TRBJ2-7; v_call: TRBV7-2; cdr3_aa: CASSKDRSYEQYF; cdr3_nt: TGTGCCAGCAGCAAGGACAGGTCCTACGAGCAGTACTTC
d_call: -; clone_size: -; cdr3_length: 14; j_call: TRBJ1-1; v_call: TRBV6-5; cdr3_aa: CASSYVDMNTEAFF; cdr3_nt: TGTGCCAGCAGTTACGTGGACATGAACACTGAAGCTTTCTTT
d_call: -; clone_size: -; cdr3_length: 15; j_call: TRBJ1-4; v_call: TRBV18; cdr3_aa: CASSVLSATNEKLFF; cdr3_nt: TGTGCCAGCTCCGTTTTGTCTGCAACTAATGAAAAACTGTTTTTT
d_call: -; clone_size: -; cdr3_length: 14; j_call: TRBJ2-3; v_call: TRBV28; cdr3_aa: CASSSGASTDTQYF; cdr3_nt: TGTGCCAGCAGTTCAGGGGCGAGCACAGATACGCAGTATTTT
d_call: TRBD2; clone_size: -; cdr3_length: 17; j_call: TRBJ2-3; v_call: TRBV19; cdr3_aa: CASSRLAGEGSTDTQYF; cdr3_nt: TGTGCCAGTAGCAGACTAGCGGGAGAGGGTAGCACAGATACGCAGTATTTT
d_call: TRBD1; clone_size: once; cdr3_length: 15; j_call: TRBJ2-1; v_call: TRBV9; cdr3_aa: CASSVGRGTGYEQFF; cdr3_nt: TGTGCCAGCAGCGTAGGGCGCGGGACAGGTTATGAGCAGTTCTTC
d_call: -; clone_size: -; cdr3_length: 15; j_call: TRBJ1-1; v_call: TRBV6-5; cdr3_aa: CASSYARGLNTEAFF; cdr3_nt: TGTGCCAGCAGTTACGCAAGGGGTTTGAACACTGAAGCTTTCTTT
d_call: -; clone_size: -; cdr3_length: 17; j_call: TRBJ1-5; v_call: TRBV7-9; cdr3_aa: CASSRSNDRPSNQPQHF; cdr3_nt: TGTGCCAGCAGCCGTTCTAACGACAGGCCCAGCAATCAGCCCCAGCATTTT
d_call: TRBD1; clone_size: -; cdr3_length: 13; j_call: TRBJ1-2; v_call: TRBV5-4; cdr3_aa: CASSLTGASGYTF; cdr3_nt: TGTGCCAGCAGCTTGACAGGGGCTAGTGGCTACACCTTC
d_call: TRBD2; clone_size: -; cdr3_length: 14; j_call: TRBJ2-7; v_call: TRBV2; cdr3_aa: CASRASGGGNEQYF; cdr3_nt: TGTGCCAGCAGGGCCTCTGGGGGAGGGAACGAGCAGTACTTC
d_call: TRBD1; clone_size: -; cdr3_length: 16; j_call: TRBJ2-7; v_call: TRBV28; cdr3_aa: CASSDLVGQGAYEQYF; cdr3_nt: TGTGCCAGCAGCGATCTTGTTGGACAGGGGGCCTACGAGCAGTACTTC
d_call: TRBD1; clone_size: -; cdr3_length: 14; j_call: TRBJ1-6; v_call: TRBV19; cdr3_aa: CASSTTGGYSPLHF; cdr3_nt: TGTGCCAGTAGTACGACAGGGGGCTACTCACCCCTCCACTTT
d_call: TRBD1; clone_size: -; cdr3_length: 12; j_call: TRBJ2-3; v_call: TRBV6-5; cdr3_aa: CASSQGADTQYF; cdr3_nt: TGTGCCAGCTCCCAGGGGGCAGATACGCAGTATTTT
d_call: TRBD2; clone_size: -; cdr3_length: 15; j_call: TRBJ2-7; v_call: TRBV30; cdr3_aa: CAWSLGLADNYEQYF; cdr3_nt: TGTGCCTGGAGCTTGGGACTAGCGGACAACTACGAGCAGTACTTC
d_call: -; clone_size: -; cdr3_length: 13; j_call: TRBJ1-1; v_call: TRBV29-1; cdr3_aa: CSVSGSENTEAFF; cdr3_nt: TGCAGCGTTAGCGGCAGTGAGAACACTGAAGCTTTCTTT
d_call: -; clone_size: -; cdr3_length: 15; j_call: TRBJ2-1; v_call: TRBV9; cdr3_aa: CASSVGRVGDNEQFF; cdr3_nt: TGTGCCAGCAGCGTAGGCAGGGTTGGCGACAATGAGCAGTTCTTC
d_call: TRBD1; clone_size: few; cdr3_length: 15; j_call: TRBJ2-7; v_call: TRBV5-8; cdr3_aa: CASSLGQGVTYEQYF; cdr3_nt: TGTGCCAGCAGCTTGGGGCAGGGGGTTACCTACGAGCAGTACTTC
d_call: -; clone_size: -; cdr3_length: 13; j_call: TRBJ1-5; v_call: TRBV6-5; cdr3_aa: CASGEVNNQPQHF; cdr3_nt: TGTGCCAGCGGAGAGGTCAACAATCAGCCCCAGCATTTT
d_call: -; clone_size: -; cdr3_length: 15; j_call: TRBJ2-2; v_call: TRBV5-1; cdr3_aa: CASSLVARGTGELFF; cdr3_nt: TGCGCCAGCAGCTTGGTGGCCCGGGGCACCGGGGAGCTGTTTTTT
d_call: TRBD2; clone_size: -; cdr3_length: 16; j_call: TRBJ2-1; v_call: TRBV5-5; cdr3_aa: CASSLATSGEYNEQFF; cdr3_nt: TGTGCCAGCAGCTTGGCAACTAGCGGGGAATACAATGAGCAGTTCTTC
d_call: TRBD2; clone_size: -; cdr3_length: 18; j_call: TRBJ2-1; v_call: TRBV6-4; cdr3_aa: CASSDSPSESGENIEQFF; cdr3_nt: TGTGCCAGCAGTGACAGCCCCTCAGAAAGCGGGGAAAATATTGAGCAGTTCTTC
d_call: TRBD1; clone_size: -; cdr3_length: 17; j_call: TRBJ2-6; v_call: TRBV19; cdr3_aa: CASSPVTGGSGANVLTF; cdr3_nt: TGTGCCAGTAGTCCCGTGACAGGGGGATCTGGGGCCAACGTCCTGACTTTC
d_call: TRBD2; clone_size: -; cdr3_length: 13; j_call: TRBJ2-3; v_call: TRBV5-4; cdr3_aa: CASSPGGGDTQYF; cdr3_nt: TGTGCCAGCAGCCCGGGAGGAGGCGATACGCAGTATTTT
d_call: -; clone_size: -; cdr3_length: 10; j_call: TRBJ2-4; v_call: TRBV2; cdr3_aa: CASSEPGLYF; cdr3_nt: TGTGCCAGCAGTGAACCAGGGTTGTACTTC
d_call: TRBD2; clone_size: -; cdr3_length: 15; j_call: TRBJ2-5; v_call: TRBV29-1; cdr3_aa: CSAGLAGVVEETQYF; cdr3_nt: TGCAGCGCCGGACTAGCGGGAGTGGTTGAGGAGACCCAGTACTTC
d_call: -; clone_size: -; cdr3_length: 15; j_call: TRBJ1-5; v_call: TRBV28; cdr3_aa: CASSRPRVSNQPQHF; cdr3_nt: TGTGCCAGCAGTCGACCGAGGGTAAGCAATCAGCCCCAGCATTTT
d_call: TRBD2; clone_size: -; cdr3_length: 18; j_call: TRBJ2-5; v_call: TRBV7-7; cdr3_aa: CASSTGPWVAGGVATQYF; cdr3_nt: TGTGCCAGTTCAACAGGACCTTGGGTAGCGGGAGGAGTAGCGACCCAGTACTTC
d_call: -; clone_size: -; cdr3_length: 17; j_call: TRBJ1-6; v_call: TRBV7-2; cdr3_aa: CASSIGGGSSYNSPLHF; cdr3_nt: TGTGCCAGCAGCATCGGCGGGGGGAGCTCCTATAATTCACCCCTCCACTTT
d_call: -; clone_size: few; cdr3_length: 14; j_call: TRBJ1-4; v_call: TRBV5-1; cdr3_aa: CASSLGQANEKLFF; cdr3_nt: TGCGCCAGCAGCTTGGGACAGGCTAATGAAAAACTGTTTTTT
d_call: TRBD1; clone_size: -; cdr3_length: 17; j_call: TRBJ2-1; v_call: TRBV24-1; cdr3_aa: CATSRPPGQGVSGEQFF; cdr3_nt: TGTGCCACCAGTCGGCCCCCGGGACAGGGGGTTAGTGGTGAGCAGTTCTTC
d_call: -; clone_size: -; cdr3_length: 16; j_call: TRBJ2-1; v_call: TRBV5-1; cdr3_aa: CASSLVQGFSYNEQFF; cdr3_nt: TGCGCCAGCAGCTTGGTACAGGGATTTTCCTACAATGAGCAGTTCTTC